These 14 T cell receptor beta chains originate from one sample sequenced in a study of cytomegalovirus exposure and HLA in healthy donors. It was with 60 Vbeta and 13 Jbeta primers that the PCR ran. Clones were read by immunoSEQ multiplex PCR, and TCRdb kept only the in-frame ones, dropping some. The sample has 100,000 or so clones; about 75% are singletons. The specimen was PBMCs. These receptors originate from a man aged 30-40 years in good health and CMV-seropositive.

The J gene is TRBJ2-1, the V gene TRBV15; 10 bases fit TRBD1. Trimming took 3 bases from V and 7 from J; bases not matched to a gene: 6. This CDR3 is 15 amino acids long. Germline-derived CDR1 and CDR2 are LNHNV and YYDKDF (reference sequence). DNA for the CDR3: TGTGCCACCAGCAGGGGGACAGGGGCGAAGAATGAGCAGTTCTTC. Its translation is CATSRGTGAKNEQFF. Complete variable domain (other parts from reference TRBV15 and TRBJ2-1): DAMVIQNPRYQVTQFGKPVTLSCSQTLNHNVMYWYQQKSSQAPKLLFHYYDKDFNNEADTPDNFQSRRPNTSFCFLDIRSPGLGDTAMYLCATSRGTGAKNEQFFGPGTRLTVL.

As for this clone: The junction shows a germline mismatch at one end, possibly a read error. This sequence joins TRBV7-9 and TRBJ1-1; no clear D. The V gene's germline CDR1 is SEHNR and CDR2 FQNEAQ (reference sequence). This CDR3 has 14 residues. CDR3 DNA: TGTTCCAGCAGCTTAGTATCTACGAACACTGAAGCTTTCTTT. Protein: CSSSLVSTNTEAFF.

This clone has only a few counts. V is TRBV6-1 and J is TRBJ1-1; no reliable D call. Germline V gene sequence: CDR1 MNHNS, CDR2 SASEGT. This CDR3 is built from 13 residues. The germline V and J ends were trimmed by 8 bases and 0 bases, with 10 bases remaining between them. Here the CDR3 reads CASGKILNTEAFF. In nucleotides, the CDR3 is TGTGCCAGCGGCAAGATATTGAACACTGAAGCTTTCTTT.

This chain joins TRBV30 and TRBJ1-3; D not resolved. Germline V gene lookup returns CDR1 GTSNPN and CDR2 SVGIG (reference sequence). This CDR3 contains 13 residues. The CDR3 nucleotides read TGTGCTAGTGCAAAGAGCTCTGGAAACACCATATATTTT. As protein: CASAKSSGNTIYF.

The chain links TRBV7-9 to TRBJ1-1; tentatively, D is TRBD1 (6 bases). The CDR3 runs to 18 residues. Trimming took off 3 bases at V and 0 bases at J, with 20 bases between the two ends. From germline, CDR1 is SEHNR and CDR2 FQNEAQ (reference sequence). The CDR3 spells CASSFEQGWGRMNTEAFF. Here the CDR3 DNA reads TGTGCCAGCAGCTTCGAACAGGGTTGGGGGCGCATGAACACTGAAGCTTTCTTT. The whole variable domain, remainder taken from reference TRBV7-9 and TRBJ1-1, is DTGVSQNPRHKITKRGQNVTFRCDPISEHNRLYWYRQTLGQGPEFLTYFQNEAQLEKSRLLSDRFSAERPKGSFSTLEIQRTEQGDSAMYLCASSFEQGWGRMNTEAFFGQGTRLTVV.

This chain uses TRBV4-2 with TRBJ2-5; TRBD1 agrees at 9 bases. Germline lookup yields CDR1 LGHNA and CDR2 YNFKEQ. The CDR3 has 15 amino acids. V lost 4 bases, J lost 4 bases, and 7 bases stayed unmatched. The CDR3 DNA sequence: TGTGCCAGCAGCCGACGAGACAGGGGGGGAGAGACCCAGTACTTC. Amino acids: CASSRRDRGGETQYF.

The chain recombines TRBV29-1 with TRBJ1-4; tentatively, D is TRBD1 (6 bases). Germline V lookup: CDR1 SQVTM, CDR2 ANQGSEA. V was pared by 7 bases and J by 4 bases, with 10 bases between. The CDR3 is 12 residues long. The CDR3 region is CSARTDNEKLFF. The CDR3 DNA follows: TGCAGCGCCCGGACAGATAATGAAAAACTGTTTTTT.

The chain uses TRBV5-1 and TRBJ1-1; D is undetermined. The CDR3 has 15 amino acids. Germline CDR1 and CDR2: SGHRS and YFSETQ. Trimming shortened V by 0 bases and J by 1 base, and 10 bases separated the two germline ends. The DNA of the CDR3 is TGCGCCAGCAGCTTGGGCGGCAGCCCGAACACTGAAGCTTTCTTT. It specifies CASSLGGSPNTEAFF.

The chain uses TRBV19 and TRBJ1-5; perhaps TRBD1 as D (5 bases). The CDR3 runs to 14 residues. V was trimmed by 6 bases and J by 4 bases, leaving 13 bases between them. Per the germline V gene, CDR1 is LNHDA and CDR2 is SQIVND (reference sequence). The CDR3: CASSPAGGNQPQHF. CDR3 sequence (DNA): TGTGCCAGTAGCCCTGCTGGGGGGAATCAGCCCCAGCATTTT.

The chain uses TRBV5-1 and TRBJ2-3, with 8 bases aligning to TRBD2. V lost 5 bases, J lost 2 bases, and 4 bases stayed unmatched. CDR1 is SGHRS and CDR2 is YFSETQ in the germline V gene. This CDR3 is 14 amino acids long. The CDR3 DNA follows: TGCGCCAGCAGGCGAGCGGGGGTCACAGATACGCAGTATTTT. Protein product: CASRRAGVTDTQYF.

The rearrangement uses TRBV6-6 and TRBJ1-6; D not resolved. The CDR3 is 16 amino acids. Trimming removed 5 bases from V and 9 bases from J, with 20 bases in between. The germline CDR1 and CDR2 sequences are MNHNY and SVGAGI (reference sequence). DNA for the CDR3: TGTGCCAGCAGTCCCGGTGAGGGTAGGAGGTCTTCACCCCTCCACTTT. It encodes CASSPGEGRRSSPLHF.

The chain carries TRBV18 and TRBJ2-2; D possibly corresponds to TRBD2 (5 bases). The CDR3 is 15 amino acids. V lost 4 bases to trimming and J lost 2 bases, with 11 bases between them. From germline, CDR1 is KGHSH and CDR2 LQKENI. The CDR3 nucleotides read TGTGCCAGCTCACGGGAGCGGCTCAACACCGGGGAGCTGTTTTTT. Amino acid sequence: CASSRERLNTGELFF.

In its sample, this clone was seen once. V gene TRBV5-1 combines with J gene TRBJ2-3; maybe TRBD1 (5 bases). V shed 5 bases and J shed 1 base, with 14 bases lying between them. CDR3 length equals 15 residues. Germline CDR1 and CDR2: SGHRS and YFSETQ. The CDR3 DNA sequence: TGCGCCAGCAGTATGACAGTTGTGGGCACAGATACGCAGTATTTT. Residues: CASSMTVVGTDTQYF.

The V and J genes are TRBV7-6 and TRBJ1-3; D might be TRBD1 (5 bases). Per germline, CDR1 SGHVS and CDR2 FNYEAQ. V was cut by 2 bases and J by 2 bases, with 16 bases left in between. This CDR3 comprises 17 residues. CDR3 amino acids: CASSLSYTGQTGNTIYF. CDR3 nucleotide sequence: TGTGCCAGCAGCTTATCTTATACCGGACAAACTGGAAACACCATATATTTT.